This T cell receptor beta chain is from a study of control samples from healthy donors and cancer patients. Profiled with immunoSEQ multiplex PCR; TCRdb holds only in-frame clones, not every one. Of roughly 80,000 clones in the sample, roughly 90% were seen once. V lost 5 bases and J 0 bases, leaving 9 bases between the germline ends. This CDR3 comprises 15 residues. The germline V gene encodes CDR1 SGHRS and CDR2 YFSETQ. This clone was seen only once. The V and J genes are TRBV5-1 and TRBJ2-6, with D hard to call. The source material was PBMCs. This TCR derives from a woman in her fifties or sixties with head and neck cancer. The DNA of the CDR3 is TGCGCCAGCAGTTTATGGAACTCTGGGGCCAACGTCCTGACTTTC. Translating gives CASSLWNSGANVLTF.